The 2 T cell receptor beta chains reported below all come from one sample, sequenced in a study of T cells in Graves' hyperthyroidism and ophthalmopathy (dated by TCRdb to between 2017 and 2020). Libraries came from multiplex PCR. Sequencing was carried out with an Illumina HiSeq 2000. The TCR beta CDR3 regions were amplified from RNA transcripts. The TCR CDR3 was subjected to a first round of RT-PCR using the HTBI primer set and the Qiagen OneStep RT-PCR kit. TCRdb handled the public reads itself, with Q25 trimming in fastp and clone calling in MiXCR, and kept productive beta chains. Here each entry gathers all rows of one CDR3 protein and keeps the most common genes and DNA. The sample yields hundreds of thousands of distinct CDR3 sequences; less than 25% were counted once. The ten largest clones capture under 35% of the sample. Material for sequencing was blood. These TCRs come from a man aged 25 to 40 with Graves' ophthalmopathy.

V and J are TRBV5-6 and TRBJ2-1; 10 nucleotides match TRBD2. This CDR3 contains 18 residues. Germline V lookup: CDR1 SGHDT, CDR2 YYEEEE. V lost 0 bases and J lost 4; bases outside the gene matches: 10. CDR3 amino acids: CASSLVVLAGGRYNEQFF. The CDR3, as DNA: TGTGCCAGCAGCTTGGTGGTTTTAGCGGGAGGCCGGTACAATGAGCAGTTCTTC.

This clonotype occurred a few times. V is TRBV6-1 and J is TRBJ2-1; either TRBD1 or TRBD2 may supply D (5 bases each). The CDR3 covers 15 residues. CDR1 is MNHNS and CDR2 is SASEGT in the germline V gene. V lost 6 bases to trimming and J lost 0 bases, with 12 bases between them. CDR3 sequence (DNA): TGTGCCAGCAGCCACCGGGGACCCTCCTACAATGAGCAGTTCTTC. Translating gives CASSHRGPSYNEQFF.